A single sample gave rise to the 28 T cell receptor beta chains below, sequenced in a study of CD8 T cells in Susac syndrome (dated by TCRdb to 2018 to 2020). Library preparation was by the immunoSEQ multiplex PCR assay. RNA was extracted using the RNeasy kit, and about 0.45 to 1 microgram was reverse transcribed with random hexamers. TCRdb itself trimmed the public reads at Q25 with fastp, ran MiXCR and retained productive beta chains. Records with the same CDR3 protein are collapsed into one entry carrying the most frequent genes and DNA. The sample table lists a few hundred thousand distinct CDR3 sequences, approximately 89% of them with a count of one. Of the sample, 0.18% is held by the ten largest clones. The source material was CD8+ T cells from PBMCs. All receptors come from a human donor with multiple sclerosis.

V gene TRBV5-1 combines with J gene TRBJ2-3; no firm D call. The germline V gene has CDR1 SGHRS and CDR2 YFSETQ. The CDR3 is 14 residues long. V lost 0 bases to trimming and J lost 2 bases, with 7 bases between them. The CDR3 sequence is CASSLAGITDTQYF. DNA for the CDR3: TGCGCCAGCAGCTTGGCCGGCATCACAGATACGCAGTATTTT.

V usage is TRBV9 and J usage is TRBJ2-3; 13 bases are shared with TRBD2. Germline CDR1 and CDR2: SGDLS and YYNGEE. The CDR3 consists of 14 residues. V gave up 7 bases and J gave up 4 bases; unmatched junction bases: 3. As DNA, the CDR3 is TGTGCCAGCGGGACTAGCGGGGAATCAGATACGCAGTATTTT. This sequence encodes CASGTSGESDTQYF.

The rearrangement joins TRBV3-1 to TRBJ1-2; the match to TRBD1 covers 9 bases. CDR3 length equals 16 residues. With 2 bases clipped from V and 3 bases from J, the junction kept 7 bases outside the gene matches. CDR1 and CDR2 (germline): LGHDT, YNNKEL (reference sequence). The CDR3 DNA reads as TGTGCCAGCAGCCAAATAGGGACAGGGTCGTACTATGGCTACACCTTC. Translation: CASSQIGTGSYYGYTF.

This clonotype has only one observation. The chain is built from TRBV5-4 and TRBJ2-3; no clear D. CDR3 length: 12 residues. CDR1 and CDR2 (germline): SGHNT, YYREEE (reference sequence). Trimming cost V 5 bases and J 6 bases, with 10 bases left between them. In DNA form, the CDR3 reads TGTGCCAGCAGTCAAATGGGGGATACGCAGTATTTT. Encoded protein: CASSQMGDTQYF.

This sequence joins TRBV27 and TRBJ1-1, with D unclear. The V and J ends lost 0 bases and 2 bases respectively, with 7 bases between them. This CDR3 contains 14 residues. Germline V gene data show CDR1 as MNHEY and CDR2 as SMNVEV (reference sequence). The CDR3 spells CASSLSEPNTEAFF. The CDR3, as DNA: TGTGCCAGCAGTTTATCGGAGCCAAACACTGAAGCTTTCTTT.

The chain has TRBV18 and TRBJ2-3; D not certain. The V and J ends lost 6 bases and 2 bases respectively, with 9 bases between them. The CDR3 is made up of 13 amino acids. Germline CDR1 and CDR2: KGHSH and LQKENI. CDR3 in amino acids: CASSELSTDTQYF. The CDR3 DNA reads as TGTGCCAGCTCCGAACTCTCCACAGATACGCAGTATTTT. The complete variable domain, with remaining parts taken from reference TRBV18 and TRBJ2-3, reads NAGVMQNPRHLVRRRGQEARLRCSPMKGHSHVYWYRQLPEEGLKFMVYLQKENIIDESGMPKERFSAEFPKEGPSILRIQQVVRGDSAAYFCASSELSTDTQYFGPGTRLTVL.

The chain carries TRBV3-1 and TRBJ2-1; D possibly corresponds to TRBD1 (6 bases). Between the trimmed V and J ends, which lost 6 bases and 7 bases, there was a span of 10 bases. CDR1 LGHDT and CDR2 YNNKEL come from the germline V gene (reference sequence). The CDR3 spans 12 residues. CDR3 sequence: CASSPTGNEQFF. The DNA for the CDR3 is TGTGCCAGCAGTCCAACAGGGAATGAGCAGTTCTTC.

The gene calls are TRBV19 and TRBJ2-6; D possibly matches TRBD1 or TRBD2 (5 bases each). Germline V gives CDR1 LNHDA, CDR2 SQIVND (reference sequence). The V gene lost 9 bases and the J gene lost 4 bases, with 16 bases spanning the gap. The CDR3 has 15 residues. The CDR3 DNA follows: TGTGCCAGCTGGGACCTCAACGGGGGGGCCAACGTCCTGACTTTC. Translation gives CASWDLNGGANVLTF.

The V call is TRBV9, the J call TRBJ2-2, with a weak D call TRBD2 (6 bases). CDR3 length: 15 residues. In germline, CDR1 is SGDLS, CDR2 YYNGEE. The V end was cut by 0 bases, the J end by 7 bases, with 13 bases between. The CDR3 DNA follows: TGTGCCAGCAGCGTAGTTGAGCGGGCCGGCGGGGAGCTGTTTTTT. This encodes CASSVVERAGGELFF. The complete variable domain, with remaining parts taken from reference TRBV9 and TRBJ2-2, reads DSGVTQTPKHLITATGQRVTLRCSPRSGDLSVYWYQQSLDQGLQFLIQYYNGEERAKGNILERFSAQQFPDLHSELNLSSLELGDSALYFCASSVVERAGGELFFGEGSRLTVL.

The chain carries TRBV30 and TRBJ2-7; maybe TRBD2 (5 bases). V lost 0 bases and J lost 6, with 9 bases in between. There are 12 residues in the CDR3. Germline-derived CDR1 and CDR2 are GTSNPN and SVGIG (reference sequence). CDR3 DNA sequence: TGTGCCTGGAGTGTCGAGGGAAGCGAGCAGTACTTC. This sequence encodes CAWSVEGSEQYF. Full variable domain (remainder filled in from reference TRBV30 and TRBJ2-7): SQTIHQWPATLVQPVGSPLSLECTVEGTSNPNLYWYRQAAGRGLQLLFYSVGIGQISSEVPQNLSASRPQDRQFILSSKKLLLSDSGFYLCAWSVEGSEQYFGPGTRLTVT.

The chain combines TRBV7-9 with TRBJ1-4; D possibly corresponds to TRBD1 (5 bases). This CDR3 is 13 amino acids long. Germline CDR1 and CDR2: SEHNR and FQNEAQ (reference sequence). V dropped 5 bases and J dropped 8 bases, with 12 bases sitting between them. CDR3 region: CASSQDTAEKLFF. As DNA, the CDR3 is TGTGCCAGCAGCCAGGACACGGCGGAAAAACTGTTTTTT.

The genes are TRBV20-1 and TRBJ2-1; D possibly uses TRBD1 or TRBD2 (6 bases each). Per the germline V gene, CDR1 is DFQATT and CDR2 is SNEGSKA (reference sequence). V lost 6 bases, J lost 7 bases, and 25 bases lay in between. This CDR3 has 16 residues. The CDR3 here is CSARDSDKGVQNEQFF. CDR3 DNA sequence: TGCAGTGCCCGGGACTCGGATAAGGGGGTTCAGAATGAGCAGTTCTTC.

In this sample, this clonotype turned up once. This chain joins TRBV30 and TRBJ2-1; D is tentatively TRBD1 or TRBD2 (6 bases each). Deletions cut 6 bases from V and 9 bases from J, with 18 bases between. The CDR3 has 13 amino acids. The germline gives CDR1 GTSNPN, CDR2 SVGIG (reference sequence). The CDR3 DNA sequence: TGTGCCTGCCCTTCCCTAGGGGGGTTTGAGCAGTTCTTC. This sequence encodes CACPSLGGFEQFF.

The chain employs TRBV6-5 and TRBJ1-4; D is unclear. V was trimmed by 6 bases and J by 6 bases, leaving 5 bases between them. Germline assignment: CDR1 MNHEY and CDR2 SVGAGI. The CDR3 is 11 amino acids. In nucleotides, the CDR3 is TGTGCCAGCAGGTCGGATGAAAAACTGTTTTTT. Residues: CASRSDEKLFF.

The chain uses TRBV4-1 and TRBJ2-7, with D perhaps matching TRBD1 or TRBD2 (5 bases each). Trimming removed 1 base at V and 4 bases at J, with 14 bases between. This CDR3 has 15 residues. Germline V lookup: CDR1 MGHRA, CDR2 YSYEKL. Here the CDR3 reads CASSQVAGPGYEQYF. CDR3 DNA sequence: TGCGCCAGCAGCCAAGTCGCAGGGCCGGGATACGAGCAGTACTTC.

The table lists this clonotype with a few counts. The chain recombines TRBV19 with TRBJ2-1, with a possible D match to TRBD1 (5 bases). V was shortened by 3 bases and J by 3 bases, with 6 bases between the two germline ends. CDR1 and CDR2 (germline): LNHDA, SQIVND (reference sequence). This CDR3 is 13 amino acids long. Here the CDR3 DNA reads TGTGCCAGTAGTATGGGGCTCTACAATGAGCAGTTCTTC. This encodes CASSMGLYNEQFF.

This chain uses TRBV30 with TRBJ2-1, with TRBD1 matching over 7 bases. V lost 4 bases to trimming and J lost 2 bases; unmatched junction nucleotides: 8. The germline V gene encodes CDR1 GTSNPN and CDR2 SVGIG (reference sequence). This CDR3 region has 15 residues. CDR3 sequence: CAWTPLGQAYNEQFF. The CDR3 coding sequence is TGTGCCTGGACCCCCCTTGGACAGGCCTACAATGAGCAGTTCTTC.

This clonotype appeared a few times. The V call is TRBV4-1, the J call TRBJ1-4; D is ambiguous. V lost 0 bases, J lost 7 bases, and 18 bases lay in between. This CDR3 has 17 residues. CDR1 is MGHRA, CDR2 YSYEKL, per germline. CDR3 coding DNA: TGCGCCAGCAGCCAAGACGAGGATGATCGAGGAGGTGAAAAACTGTTTTTT. Protein sequence: CASSQDEDDRGGEKLFF.

The chain uses TRBV4-3 and TRBJ2-7; 8 positions match TRBD2. With 1 base clipped from V and 1 base from J, the junction kept 3 bases outside the gene matches. The germline V gene encodes CDR1 LGHNA and CDR2 YSLEER. The CDR3 runs to 15 residues. As DNA, the CDR3 is TGCGCCAGCAGCCAAGGGACTAGCAGGTCCTACGAGCAGTACTTC. Protein product: CASSQGTSRSYEQYF.

The CDR3 reads CASRPAGGSNEKLFF. CDR3 bases: TGTGCCAGCAGGCCGGCAGGGGGGTCTAATGAAAAACTGTTTTTT. The chain combines TRBV27 with TRBJ1-4; 7 bases align to TRBD1. The V and J ends lost 6 bases and 3 bases, in that order; junction bases with no gene match: 7. Germline V gene data show CDR1 as MNHEY and CDR2 as SMNVEV (reference sequence). This CDR3 comprises 15 residues.

V usage is TRBV7-9 and J usage is TRBJ2-2; no clear D. There are 12 residues in the CDR3. V lost 8 bases and J 0 bases, leaving 4 bases between the germline ends. The V gene's germline CDR1 is SEHNR and CDR2 FQNEAQ (reference sequence). The CDR3 DNA reads TGTGCCAGCCCCCCGAACACCGGGGAGCTGTTTTTT. This codes for CASPPNTGELFF.

The chain employs TRBV19 and TRBJ2-1; the D is unclear. The germline V gene encodes CDR1 LNHDA and CDR2 SQIVND (reference sequence). The length of the CDR3 is 14 residues. Between the trimmed V and J ends, which lost 4 bases and 8 bases, there was a span of 15 bases. CDR3 coding DNA: TGTGCCAGTAGTAAGGGATTAGGAACGGATGAGCAGTTCTTC. It encodes CASSKGLGTDEQFF. The whole variable domain, remainder taken from reference TRBV19 and TRBJ2-1, is DGGITQSPKYLFRKEGQNVTLSCEQNLNHDAMYWYRQDPGQGLRLIYYSQIVNDFQKGDIAEGYSVSREKKESFPLTVTSAQKNPTAFYLCASSKGLGTDEQFFGPGTRLTVL.

This chain uses TRBV19 with TRBJ2-1; 10 positions agree with TRBD2. Germline lookup yields CDR1 LNHDA and CDR2 SQIVND (reference sequence). This CDR3 is 16 amino acids long. Trimming removed 6 bases from V and 6 bases from J; junction bases left unmatched: 11. The CDR3, as DNA: TGTGCCAGTAGCCCCGCGCTAGCGGGAGAGGGCAATGAGCAGTTCTTC. Translated: CASSPALAGEGNEQFF.

This rearrangement joins TRBV6-5 to TRBJ2-1; 11 nucleotides agree with TRBD2. The CDR3 is 18 amino acids. Trimming cost V 4 bases and J 4 bases; bases outside gene matches: 12. Germline CDR1 is MNHEY and CDR2 is SVGAGI. CDR3 DNA: TGTGCCAGCAGTTCGGTGCCCGCGAGACTAGCGGGATACAATGAGCAGTTCTTC. This sequence encodes CASSSVPARLAGYNEQFF.

This clonotype has only one observation. The chain uses TRBV28 and TRBJ2-7; 10 bases agree with TRBD1. J was trimmed by 5 bases and V by 7 bases; bases with no gene match: 5. The CDR3 runs to 13 residues. Germline V gene data show CDR1 as MDHEN and CDR2 as SYDVKM. The CDR3 nucleotides are TGTGCCAGCACGGGACAGGGGCGGGACGAGCAGTACTTC. Protein: CASTGQGRDEQYF.

The rearrangement links TRBV27 to TRBJ1-5, with a possible D match to TRBD1 (6 bases). The CDR3 is made up of 15 amino acids. Germline V gene sequence: CDR1 MNHEY, CDR2 SMNVEV (reference sequence). V was pared by 3 bases and J by 5 bases, with 14 bases between. CDR3 in amino acids: CASSFSPGGHQPQHF. DNA of the CDR3: TGTGCCAGCAGTTTCAGCCCCGGGGGGCATCAGCCCCAGCATTTT.

This clonotype was observed once. The V and J genes are TRBV20-1 and TRBJ1-6, with D unresolved. Deletions cut 0 bases from V and 14 bases from J, with 17 bases between. In germline, CDR1 is DFQATT, CDR2 SNEGSKA (reference sequence). The CDR3 spans 14 residues. The DNA for the CDR3 is TGCAGTGCTAGAGATCGAGAAACCTCCTCCACCCTCCACTTT. This gives the protein CSARDRETSSTLHF.

This clonotype showed up just once. This CDR3 reads CASSKPKQVWAQHF. The CDR3 coding sequence is TGTGCCAGCAGCAAACCGAAACAGGTTTGGGCCCAGCATTTT. The V and J genes are TRBV21-1 and TRBJ1-5; the DNA was not compared with TRBD1, the D call given in the table. TRBV21-1 is termed a pseudogene. CDR3 size: 14 residues.